These 28 T cell receptor beta chains were sequenced from one sample in a study of cytomegalovirus exposure and HLA in healthy donors. Primers included in the PCR were 60 Vbeta and 13 Jbeta primers. Sequencing was performed with immunoSEQ multiplex PCR; in TCRdb, only in-frame clones are kept and a portion is missing. The sample totals 100,000 to 150,000 clones; its top ten clones hold 1.5% to 2%. Sequencing was done on a sample of PBMCs. These receptors were taken from a middle-aged woman in good health and CMV-seropositive.

The rearrangement uses TRBV6-1 and TRBJ1-1; D might be TRBD1 (6 bases). This CDR3 has 14 amino acids. Germline CDR1 reads MNHNS; CDR2 reads SASEGT. V was clipped by 7 bases and J by 8 bases, with 20 bases between them. Here the CDR3 reads CASNQPDRKREAFF. The CDR3 bases are TGTGCCAGCAACCAACCGGACAGAAAGAGAGAAGCTTTCTTT.

The chain has TRBV20-1 and TRBJ1-1, with a weak D call TRBD1 (5 bases). Germline CDR1 is DFQATT and CDR2 is SNEGSKA (reference sequence). The CDR3 totals 10 residues. With 4 bases removed from V and 9 bases from J, the gap between germline ends came to 9 bases. For the CDR3, the DNA is TGCAGTGCTACCCAGGGCCAAGCTTTCTTT. It yields the protein CSATQGQAFF.

This chain joins TRBV30 and TRBJ2-1; 10 bases fit TRBD1. This CDR3 contains 16 residues. The trim removed 3 bases at V and 2 bases at J, leaving 7 bases unmatched. In germline, CDR1 is GTSNPN, CDR2 SVGIG (reference sequence). CDR3 residues: CAWSEFGQGAYNEQFF. The DNA for the CDR3 is TGTGCCTGGAGCGAATTCGGACAGGGGGCCTACAATGAGCAGTTCTTC.

CDR3: CASSSRETTWWEQYF. As DNA, the CDR3 is TGTGCCAGCAGCTCCCGGGAAACAACCTGGTGGGAGCAGTACTTC. The rearrangement links TRBV7-3 to TRBJ2-7, with D tentatively TRBD2 (5 bases). Between the trimmed V and J ends, which lost 4 bases and 7 bases, there was a span of 20 bases. This CDR3 spans 15 amino acids. The germline V gene has CDR1 SGHTA and CDR2 FQGTGA.

The chain couples TRBV20-1 to TRBJ1-2; 7 bases match TRBD1. This CDR3 spans 10 amino acids. Unmatched junction bases numbered 5, after V lost 8 bases and J lost 8 bases. Germline V gene sequence: CDR1 DFQATT, CDR2 SNEGSKA (reference sequence). CDR3 DNA: TGCAGTCAATACAGGGGAGGCTACACCTTC. Translating it yields CSQYRGGYTF.

CDR3 amino acids: CAGALGRDYGYTF. The CDR3 DNA follows: TGTGCCGGAGCTTTGGGGAGGGACTATGGCTACACCTTC. The rearrangement uses TRBV6-1 and TRBJ1-2; no firm D call. This CDR3 has 13 amino acids. The germline gives CDR1 MNHNS, CDR2 SASEGT. Trimming pared 11 bases from V and 3 bases from J, leaving 16 bases between.

This chain connects TRBV9 to TRBJ2-7; 9 nucleotides agree with TRBD2. Losses at the gene ends were 0 bases for V and 2 bases for J; bases not matched to a gene: 3. CDR1 is SGDLS, CDR2 YYNGEE, per germline. This CDR3 region has 15 residues. The CDR3 region is CASSVGPSGTYEQYF. The CDR3 region has the DNA TGTGCCAGCAGCGTAGGGCCTAGCGGGACCTACGAGCAGTACTTC.

The chain has TRBV28 and TRBJ2-1, with 13 bases aligning to TRBD2. This CDR3 has 18 residues. Germline V gene lookup returns CDR1 MDHEN and CDR2 SYDVKM. Trimming at V came to 1 base and at J to 5 bases, leaving 8 bases not matched to a gene. The CDR3 DNA is TGTGCCAGCAGTTTATTTCCCGGGACTAGCGGGACAGACAATGAGCAGTTCTTC. Translated, it gives CASSLFPGTSGTDNEQFF.

The gene calls are TRBV6-1 and TRBJ2-7; 10 positions match TRBD2. V lost 7 bases, J lost 2 bases, and 8 bases stayed unmatched. This CDR3 contains 15 residues. Germline loops: CDR1 MNHNS, CDR2 SASEGT. The CDR3 loop is CASTPGLAVPYEQYF. In nucleotides, the CDR3 is TGTGCCAGCACCCCCGGACTAGCGGTTCCCTACGAGCAGTACTTC.

This chain links TRBV15 with TRBJ2-1; TRBD1 is a possible D gene (6 bases). From germline, CDR1 is LNHNV and CDR2 YYDKDF (reference sequence). The CDR3 length is 14 residues. V dropped 3 bases and J dropped 1 base, with 7 bases sitting between them. The CDR3 bases are TGTGCCACCAGCAGCGGGACATCCTACAATGAGCAGTTCTTC. Amino acids: CATSSGTSYNEQFF.

The J gene is TRBJ1-2, the V gene TRBV11-2; D is unclear. Trimming removed 1 base from V and 3 bases from J, with 6 bases in between. CDR3 length equals 13 residues. In germline, CDR1 is SGHAT, CDR2 FQNNGV. Here the CDR3 reads CASSLAVYYGYTF. The CDR3 bases are TGTGCCAGCAGCTTAGCGGTATACTATGGCTACACCTTC.

The chain recombines TRBV15 with TRBJ2-1; the D is unclear. V lost 2 bases, J lost 9 bases, and 8 bases lay in between. The CDR3 contains 12 residues. Germline V lookup: CDR1 LNHNV, CDR2 YYDKDF (reference sequence). The CDR3 loop is CATSRSMAEQFF. Here the CDR3 DNA reads TGTGCCACCAGCAGATCCATGGCTGAGCAGTTCTTC. Full variable domain (missing parts from reference TRBV15 and TRBJ2-1): DAMVIQNPRYQVTQFGKPVTLSCSQTLNHNVMYWYQQKSSQAPKLLFHYYDKDFNNEADTPDNFQSRRPNTSFCFLDIRSPGLGDTAMYLCATSRSMAEQFFGPGTRLTVL.

The chain combines TRBV7-9 with TRBJ1-2; D call uncertain. Trimming stripped 8 bases from V and 4 bases from J, with 14 bases between. This CDR3 is 13 amino acids long. Germline values: CDR1 SEHNR, CDR2 FQNEAQ (reference sequence). The CDR3 reads CASWNGPFYGYTF. The CDR3 DNA sequence: TGTGCCAGCTGGAATGGGCCGTTCTATGGCTACACCTTC.

CDR3 DNA: TGTGCCAGCAGCCAGAGACAGGGGGCGGCGGACACTGAAGCTTTCTTT. Its translation is CASSQRQGAADTEAFF. This chain joins TRBV14 and TRBJ1-1; 10 bases match TRBD1. The CDR3 has 16 residues. J lost 3 bases, V lost 3 bases, and 7 bases had no gene match. Germline V CDR1 and CDR2: SGHDN, FVKESK.

The rearrangement links TRBV7-3 to TRBJ1-2, with D possibly TRBD1 on 6 matching bases. The V end lost 4 bases, the J end lost 7 bases, and 13 bases lay between the germline ends. This CDR3 is built from 13 residues. Germline assignment: CDR1 SGHTA and CDR2 FQGTGA. CDR3 coding DNA: TGTGCCAGCAGCTCCTCCGTGACAGGTGGCTACACCTTC. Translating it yields CASSSSVTGGYTF.

The chain combines TRBV10-3 with TRBJ2-2, with D maybe TRBD2 (6 bases). This CDR3 region has 15 residues. Germline assignment: CDR1 ENHRY and CDR2 SYGVKD. V shed 3 bases and J shed 7 bases, with 15 bases lying between them. CDR3 amino acids: CAISEGRELYGELFF. CDR3 coding DNA: TGTGCCATCAGTGAAGGGCGGGAATTGTACGGGGAGCTGTTTTTT.

This rearrangement joins TRBV28 to TRBJ1-2; a possible D gene is TRBD1 (6 bases). This CDR3 has 13 amino acids. The ends were cut back, 4 bases at V and 8 bases at J, with 14 bases in the middle. CDR1 and CDR2 from the germline V gene are MDHEN and SYDVKM. The CDR3 region is CASSSGTRAGYTF. CDR3 nucleotides: TGTGCCAGCAGTTCCGGGACAAGAGCCGGCTACACCTTC.

The chain employs TRBV11-2 and TRBJ1-2; 8 nucleotides align to TRBD1. The V and J ends lost 1 base and 8 bases, in that order; junction bases with no gene match: 15. Germline values: CDR1 SGHAT, CDR2 FQNNGV. This CDR3 comprises 17 residues. CDR3 sequence (DNA): TGTGCCAGCAGCTTAGGGATTTCCTCGGACAGGGCACAAGGCTACACCTTC. Translated: CASSLGISSDRAQGYTF.

The chain is built from TRBV19 and TRBJ1-5; 9 bases are shared with TRBD1. Trimming at V came to 7 bases and at J to 7 bases, leaving 5 bases not matched to a gene. Germline loops: CDR1 LNHDA, CDR2 SQIVND (reference sequence). This CDR3 is 13 amino acids long. Here the CDR3 reads CASTGQGWQPQHF. CDR3 sequence (DNA): TGTGCCAGTACCGGACAGGGGTGGCAGCCCCAGCATTTT.

The chain employs TRBV29-1 and TRBJ2-7; tentatively, D is TRBD2 (6 bases). The CDR3 is 12 amino acids. V gave up 8 bases and J gave up 5 bases, with 16 bases separating them. Germline loops: CDR1 SQVTM, CDR2 ANQGSEA. DNA of the CDR3: TGCAGCACACTCGGGGAGGCGGACGAGCAGTACTTC. Translated, it gives CSTLGEADEQYF.

The V call is TRBV19, the J call TRBJ2-7; D ambiguous. The CDR3 spans 15 residues. Trimming took 5 bases from V and 7 from J, leaving 21 bases between them. The germline V gene encodes CDR1 LNHDA and CDR2 SQIVND (reference sequence). CDR3 DNA sequence: TGTGCCAGTAGTCCTCAAGCCGAACCTAGTTGGGAGCAGTACTTC. The encoded protein is CASSPQAEPSWEQYF.

The V and J genes are TRBV25-1 and TRBJ2-2, with 7 bases that match TRBD2. Germline trimming cut 6 bases from V and 2 bases from J; bases unmatched to any gene: 6. CDR3 length equals 15 residues. The germline V gene encodes CDR1 MGHDK and CDR2 SYGVNS. This CDR3 reads CASSPSGQNTGELFF. The CDR3 coding sequence is TGTGCCAGCAGCCCTAGCGGACAAAACACCGGGGAGCTGTTTTTT.

CDR3 loop: CAISEGLPYQETQYF. The DNA for the CDR3 is TGTGCCATCAGTGAGGGACTACCGTACCAAGAGACCCAGTACTTC. The chain links TRBV10-3 to TRBJ2-5; possibly TRBD2 for D (6 bases). CDR1 and CDR2 from the germline V gene are ENHRY and SYGVKD. This CDR3 has 15 residues. Trimming took 2 bases from V and 0 from J, leaving 10 bases between them.

The CDR3 coding sequence is TGTGCCAGCAGTGAGATGGGACTGCCAGTCGAGCAGTACTTC. Amino acid sequence: CASSEMGLPVEQYF. V and J are TRBV6-1 and TRBJ2-7; D might be TRBD2 (6 bases). V lost 3 bases, J lost 6 bases, and 15 bases lay in between. Germline V CDR1 and CDR2: MNHNS, SASEGT. The CDR3 extends over 14 amino acids.

As for this clone: The sample holds other DNA sequences that translate to the same CDR3. The chain is built from TRBV25-1 and TRBJ1-2; TRBD1 matches 8 bases. With 2 bases clipped from V and 5 bases from J, the junction kept 16 bases outside the gene matches. The CDR3 is made up of 18 amino acids. Germline V gives CDR1 MGHDK, CDR2 SYGVNS. The CDR3 spells CASSELSDRDNPDYGYTF. CDR3 bases: TGTGCCAGCAGTGAACTATCGGACAGGGATAACCCGGATTATGGCTACACCTTC.

The chain links TRBV7-4 to TRBJ1-5; 8 bases are a match to TRBD1. Per germline, CDR1 SGHVT and CDR2 SQSDAQ. V was pared by 0 bases and J by 5 bases, with 15 bases of the junction left unmatched. The CDR3 covers 19 residues. CDR3 DNA: TGTGCCAGCAGCTTAGCCTGGGGTCAGGGGGCCTCGGAAGATCAGCCCCAGCATTTT. It specifies CASSLAWGQGASEDQPQHF.

The chain links TRBV6-1 to TRBJ2-6, with D possibly matching TRBD2 (5 bases). The CDR3 contains 15 residues. The germline CDR1 and CDR2 sequences are MNHNS and SASEGT. Trimming cost V 5 bases and J 1 base, with 9 bases left between them. The DNA for the CDR3 is TGTGCCAGCAGTCCGAGGGAGTCTGGGGCCAACGTCCTGACTTTC. Amino acid sequence: CASSPRESGANVLTF.

The chain carries TRBV6-5 and TRBJ2-7; perhaps TRBD1 as D (8 bases). Germline loops: CDR1 MNHEY, CDR2 SVGAGI. V was trimmed by 10 bases and J by 6 bases, leaving 25 bases between them. This CDR3 is built from 15 residues. For the CDR3, the DNA is TGTGCCACGAGAAGCGGGGACAGGTTTGGCGGCGAGCAGTACTTC. Amino acid sequence: CATRSGDRFGGEQYF.